The 9 T cell receptor beta chains given below trace back to one sample, sequenced in a study of beta chain features in type 1 diabetes. The whole isolated RNA underwent reverse transcription, so sequencing captured expressed TCRB transcripts. Clones were read by immunoSEQ multiplex PCR, and TCRdb kept only the in-frame ones, dropping some. The table records some 360,000 clones, about 18% of them present only once. Sequenced sample: naive CD4+ T cells from blood. The receptor set was obtained from a woman aged 18-30 years in good health.

CDR3 residues: CASSSGATNTGELFF. CDR3 nucleotide sequence: TGTGCCAGCAGCTCTGGGGCCACAAACACCGGGGAGCTGTTTTTT. The chain has TRBV5-4 and TRBJ2-2, with D maybe TRBD1 (5 bases). In germline, CDR1 is SGHNT, CDR2 YYREEE (reference sequence). The CDR3 covers 15 residues. V lost 3 bases and J lost 2, with 11 bases in between.

The V call is TRBV4-3, the J call TRBJ2-1; D perhaps matches TRBD2 (5 bases). From germline, CDR1 is LGHNA and CDR2 YSLEER. The CDR3 is made up of 15 amino acids. V was clipped by 1 base and J by 4 bases, with 11 bases between them. Here the CDR3 reads CASSQVPGTYNEQFF. In DNA form, the CDR3 reads TGCGCCAGCAGCCAAGTCCCGGGAACGTACAATGAGCAGTTCTTC.

The J gene is TRBJ1-4, the V gene TRBV29-1, with D tentatively TRBD1 (6 bases). The CDR3 consists of 12 residues. Trimming removed 3 bases from V and 6 bases from J, with 8 bases in between. In germline, CDR1 is SQVTM, CDR2 ANQGSEA. For the CDR3, the DNA is TGCAGCGTTGAGTGGACAGATGAAAAACTGTTTTTT. Translated: CSVEWTDEKLFF. Looking up the rest from reference TRBV29-1 and TRBJ1-4 gives the full variable domain: SAVISQKPSRDICQRGTSLTIQCQVDSQVTMMFWYRQQPGQSLTLIATANQGSEATYESGFVIDKFPISRPNLTFSTLTVSNMSPEDSSIYLCSVEWTDEKLFFGSGTQLSVL.

The J gene is TRBJ2-5, the V gene TRBV11-2, with 11 bases matching TRBD1. Trimming removed 5 bases from V and 2 bases from J; junction bases left unmatched: 7. Germline CDR1 SGHAT, CDR2 FQNNGV. The length of the CDR3 is 16 residues. In DNA, the CDR3 is TGTGCCAGCAGCCACGGGACAGGGGGTCAACAAGAGACCCAGTACTTC. Translation gives CASSHGTGGQQETQYF.

This clone was found a few times. The V call is TRBV7-2, the J call TRBJ2-3, with D possibly being TRBD2 (5 bases). V was trimmed by 3 bases and J by 3 bases, leaving 13 bases between them. The CDR3 runs to 15 residues. Germline CDR1 and CDR2: SGHTA and FQGNSA. The CDR3 protein is CASSFGLLGTDTQYF. CDR3 nucleotides: TGTGCCAGCAGCTTCGGCCTACTAGGGACAGATACGCAGTATTTT.

This clone has more than one count but fewer than ten. This same CDR3 is encoded by further DNA sequences in the sample. The rearrangement joins TRBV29-1 to TRBJ2-3, with 9 bases fitting TRBD2. This CDR3 comprises 13 residues. With 4 bases clipped from V and 3 bases from J, the junction kept 2 bases outside the gene matches. Germline values: CDR1 SQVTM, CDR2 ANQGSEA. CDR3 coding DNA: TGCAGCGTTGGGGCGGGAGGGACAGATACGCAGTATTTT. This translates into CSVGAGGTDTQYF.

The chain uses TRBV7-9 and TRBJ1-1, with D perhaps matching TRBD1 (5 bases). V was cut by 1 base and J by 5 bases, with 17 bases left in between. CDR1 SEHNR and CDR2 FQNEAQ come from the germline V gene (reference sequence). CDR3 length: 16 amino acids. The chain's CDR3 is CASSLGAALGETEAFF. The CDR3 DNA sequence: TGTGCCAGCAGCTTAGGTGCAGCGTTAGGGGAAACTGAAGCTTTCTTT.

The chain is built from TRBV15 and TRBJ1-2, with 12 nucleotides matching TRBD1. Germline CDR1 and CDR2: LNHNV and YYDKDF (reference sequence). V shed 5 bases and J 3 bases; nucleotides not matched to a gene: 13. The CDR3 runs 18 residues. The chain's CDR3 is CATSYKPGTGGFDYGYTF. The DNA for the CDR3 is TGTGCCACCAGCTACAAACCCGGGACAGGGGGCTTCGACTATGGCTACACCTTC.

The chain uses TRBV5-1 and TRBJ1-1; maybe TRBD1 (6 bases). The V gene lost 0 bases and the J gene lost 7 bases, with 7 bases spanning the gap. The CDR3 covers 12 residues. Germline CDR1 SGHRS, CDR2 YFSETQ. The CDR3 loop reads CASSLEGDEAFF. CDR3 bases: TGCGCCAGCAGCTTGGAGGGGGATGAAGCTTTCTTT.